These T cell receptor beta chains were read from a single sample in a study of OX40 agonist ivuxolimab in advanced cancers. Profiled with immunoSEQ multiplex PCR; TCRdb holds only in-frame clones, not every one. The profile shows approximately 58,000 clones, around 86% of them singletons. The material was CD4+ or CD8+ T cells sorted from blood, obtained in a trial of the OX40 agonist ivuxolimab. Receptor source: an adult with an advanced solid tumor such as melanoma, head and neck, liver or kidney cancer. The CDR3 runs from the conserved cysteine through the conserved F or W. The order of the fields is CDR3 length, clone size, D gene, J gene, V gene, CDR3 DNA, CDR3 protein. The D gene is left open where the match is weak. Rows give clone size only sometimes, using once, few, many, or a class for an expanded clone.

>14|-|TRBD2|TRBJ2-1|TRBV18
TGTGCCAGCTCACCTCTACCGGGAGGCAATGAGCAGTTCTTC
CASSPLPGGNEQFF
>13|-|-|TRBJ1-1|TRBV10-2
TGCGCCAGCAGTGAGTCCGGAGGGACTGAAGCTTTCTTT
CASSESGGTEAFF
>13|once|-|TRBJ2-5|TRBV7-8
TGTGCCAGCAGCTTGGACAGCCAAGAGACCCAGTACTTC
CASSLDSQETQYF
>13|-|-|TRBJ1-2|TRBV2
TGTGCCAGCAGTGAAAGTCAGGGCGAGGGCTACACCTTC
CASSESQGEGYTF
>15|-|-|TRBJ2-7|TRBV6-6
TGTGCCAGCAGTTACGACAGGACCCGCTCCTACGAGCAGTACTTC
CASSYDRTRSYEQYF
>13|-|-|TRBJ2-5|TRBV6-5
TGTGCCAGCAGCCTCGACGGCCGGGGGACCCAGTACTTC
CASSLDGRGTQYF
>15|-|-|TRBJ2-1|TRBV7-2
TGTGCCAGCAGCCCAGCAGGGACCCGCAGGAATGAGCAGTTCTTC
CASSPAGTRRNEQFF
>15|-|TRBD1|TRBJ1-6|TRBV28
TGTGCCAGCAGGGTCTCGGACAGGGGTTATTCACCCCTCCACTTT
CASRVSDRGYSPLHF
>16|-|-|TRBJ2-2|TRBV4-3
TGCGCCAGCAGCCGGGAAGCCCAGAGGAACACCGGGGAGCTGTTTTTT
CASSREAQRNTGELFF
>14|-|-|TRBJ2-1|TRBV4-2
TGTGCCAGCAGCCCGACCGGGGCCTACAATGAGCAGTTCTTC
CASSPTGAYNEQFF
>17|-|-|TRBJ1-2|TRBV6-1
TGTGCCAGCAGTGAATCTGGCAGGGGCGAGAGCTCGTATGGCTACACCTTC
CASSESGRGESSYGYTF
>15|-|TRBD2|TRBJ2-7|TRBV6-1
TGTGCCAGCAGCCTCCTCTTAGCGGGGGGGCGCGAGCAGTACTTC
CASSLLLAGGREQYF
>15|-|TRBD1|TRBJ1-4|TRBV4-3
TGCGCCAGCAGCCTAACCAACAGGGGTGATGAAAAACTGTTTTTT
CASSLTNRGDEKLFF
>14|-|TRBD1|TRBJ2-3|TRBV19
TGTGCCAATAGTTCCGGACAGGGCACAGATACGCAGTATTTT
CANSSGQGTDTQYF
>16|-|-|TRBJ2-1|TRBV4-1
TGCGCCAGCAGCCAAGATCCTATTGGGTCGATCAGGGAGCAGTTCTTC
CASSQDPIGSIREQFF